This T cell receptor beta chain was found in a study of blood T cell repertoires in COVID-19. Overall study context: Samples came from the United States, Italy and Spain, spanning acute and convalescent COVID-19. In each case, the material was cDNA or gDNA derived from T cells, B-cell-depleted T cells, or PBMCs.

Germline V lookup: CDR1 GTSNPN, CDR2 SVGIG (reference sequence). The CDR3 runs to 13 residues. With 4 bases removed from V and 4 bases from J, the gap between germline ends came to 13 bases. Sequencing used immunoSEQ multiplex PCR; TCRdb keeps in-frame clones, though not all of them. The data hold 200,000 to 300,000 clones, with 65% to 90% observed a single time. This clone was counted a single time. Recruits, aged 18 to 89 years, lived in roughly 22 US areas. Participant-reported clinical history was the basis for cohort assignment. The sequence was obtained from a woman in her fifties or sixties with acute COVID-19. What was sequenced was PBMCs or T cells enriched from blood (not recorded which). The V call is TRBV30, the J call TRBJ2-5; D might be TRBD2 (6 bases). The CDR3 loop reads CAWIPGAGETQYF. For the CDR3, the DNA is TGTGCCTGGATTCCGGGAGCTGGAGAGACCCAGTACTTC.